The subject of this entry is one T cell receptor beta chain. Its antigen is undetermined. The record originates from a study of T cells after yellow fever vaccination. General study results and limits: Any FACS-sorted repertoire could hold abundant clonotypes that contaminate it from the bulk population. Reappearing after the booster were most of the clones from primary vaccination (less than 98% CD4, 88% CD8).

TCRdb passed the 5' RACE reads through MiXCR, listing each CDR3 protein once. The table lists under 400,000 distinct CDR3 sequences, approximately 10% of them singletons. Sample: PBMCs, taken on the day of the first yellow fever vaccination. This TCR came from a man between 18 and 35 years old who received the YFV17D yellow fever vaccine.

CDR3: CASSERREQFF. CDR3 bases: TGTGCCAGCAGTGAAAGGCGAGAGCAGTTCTTC. This chain connects TRBV2 to TRBJ2-1, with unresolved D. The germline gives CDR1 SNHLY, CDR2 FYNNEI. The CDR3 extends over 11 amino acids. V was trimmed by 2 bases and J by 10 bases, leaving 6 bases between them.